This entry lists 7 T cell receptor beta chains sequenced from one sample in a study of somatic mutations in cytotoxic T cells in rheumatoid arthritis. Assay used: immunoSEQ multiplex PCR; TCRdb lists only in-frame clones, some missing. The sample contains tens of thousands of clones, approximately 85% of which appear only once. Sequenced sample: CD8+ T cells sorted from blood. The receptors were sampled from an adult with rheumatoid arthritis.

The rearrangement links TRBV7-6 to TRBJ2-5, with TRBD1 identical over 8 bases. V gave up 6 bases and J gave up 5 bases; unmatched junction bases: 8. The CDR3 loop spans 14 amino acids. Germline lookup yields CDR1 SGHVS and CDR2 FNYEAQ. CDR3 protein: CASSQSGGVETQYF. DNA for the CDR3: TGTGCCAGCAGTCAATCAGGGGGCGTGGAGACCCAGTACTTC. The variable domain in full, with the rest retrieved from reference TRBV7-6 and TRBJ2-5, is GAGVSQSPRYKVTKRGQDVALRCDPISGHVSLYWYRQALGQGPEFLTYFNYEAQQDKSGLPNDRFSAERPEGSISTLTIQRTEQRDSAMYRCASSQSGGVETQYFGPGTRLLVL.

The rearrangement uses TRBV7-9 and TRBJ1-5; D possibly corresponds to TRBD1 (6 bases). Per germline, CDR1 SEHNR and CDR2 FQNEAQ (reference sequence). CDR3 length: 17 amino acids. The ends were cut back, 4 bases at V and 0 bases at J, with 16 bases in the middle. CDR3 region: CASSYDRFDRSNQPQHF. As DNA, the CDR3 is TGTGCCAGCAGCTACGACAGGTTTGACCGTAGCAATCAGCCCCAGCATTTT.

V and J are TRBV5-5 and TRBJ1-1, with 8 bases matching TRBD1. The CDR3 runs to 14 residues. After removal of 4 bases from V and 5 bases from J, the junction contained 7 bases not matched to a gene. Germline CDR1 and CDR2: SGHKS and YYEKEE (reference sequence). DNA of the CDR3: TGTGCCAGCAGCGCCAGGGGGCAATCGACTGAAGCTTTCTTT. This encodes CASSARGQSTEAFF.

The chain employs TRBV14 and TRBJ2-5; 7 bases line up with TRBD2. V lost 1 base and J lost 5; bases outside the gene matches: 7. From germline, CDR1 is SGHDN and CDR2 FVKESK. The CDR3 sequence is 15 residues long. The CDR3 spells CASSQAKGRVETQYF. DNA for the CDR3: TGTGCCAGCAGCCAAGCGAAGGGGAGGGTGGAGACCCAGTACTTC.

The chain recombines TRBV30 with TRBJ2-5, with D hard to call. There are 13 residues in the CDR3. Germline lookup yields CDR1 GTSNPN and CDR2 SVGIG (reference sequence). V was pared by 2 bases and J by 4 bases, with 11 bases between. CDR3 bases: TGTGCCTGGAGTCGGACGGAAAGAGAGACCCAGTACTTC. Residues: CAWSRTERETQYF.

V is TRBV5-1 and J is TRBJ2-3; D not certain. Between the trimmed V and J ends, which lost 3 bases and 6 bases, there was a span of 5 bases. Germline assignment: CDR1 SGHRS and CDR2 YFSETQ. This CDR3 region has 11 residues. The CDR3 sequence is CASSSSDTQYF. CDR3 bases: TGCGCCAGCAGCTCCTCGGATACGCAGTATTTT.

The V gene is TRBV7-8, the J gene TRBJ1-2; 8 bases fit TRBD1. CDR1 is SGHVS and CDR2 is FQNEAQ in the germline V gene. This CDR3 is 16 amino acids long. Unmatched junction bases numbered 12, after V lost 1 base and J lost 8 bases. CDR3 sequence (DNA): TGTGCCAGCAGCTTAGGGCTGGCAGGGGGCAGAGGCGGCTACACCTTC. Encoded protein: CASSLGLAGGRGGYTF.